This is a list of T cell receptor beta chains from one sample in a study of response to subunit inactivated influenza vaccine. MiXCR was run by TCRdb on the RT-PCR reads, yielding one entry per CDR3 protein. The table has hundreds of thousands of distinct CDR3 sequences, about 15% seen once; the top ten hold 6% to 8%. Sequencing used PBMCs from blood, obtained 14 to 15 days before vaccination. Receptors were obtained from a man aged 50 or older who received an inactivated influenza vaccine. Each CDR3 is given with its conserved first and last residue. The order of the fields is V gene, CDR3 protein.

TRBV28	CASSSSNRDEQYF
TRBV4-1	CASSKEVRGSYNEQFF
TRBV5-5	CASSFPGGKETQFF
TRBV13	CASAIAGGPGDTQYF
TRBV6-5	CASSYGLSLGEQYF
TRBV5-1	CASSLALLAGQETQYF
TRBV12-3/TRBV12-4	CASSSPGTGYDEQFF
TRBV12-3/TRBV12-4	CASSPTTGYEQYF
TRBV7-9	CASSTNRDKYNEQFF
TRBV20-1	CSAKPGTGVWGYTF
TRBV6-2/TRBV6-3	CASSYTGNEQYF
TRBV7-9	CASSLSRLAESTDTQYF
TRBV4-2	CASSQDKLGAHYEQYF
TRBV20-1	CSASLVSGGPSYEQYF
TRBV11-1	CASSQAGGGQPQHF
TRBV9	CASSVAWGTVYEQYF
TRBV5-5	CASRIAADRDYEQYF
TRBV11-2	CASSFSTGTGKGNYGYTF
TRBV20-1	CSATVVVAGGPETQYF
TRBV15	CATSGTLGNEQFF
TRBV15	CAISGSRYTGELFF
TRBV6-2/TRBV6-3	CAFEGNGYTF